Below, 7 T cell receptor beta chains from the same sample are listed, as sequenced in a study of blood T cell repertoires in COVID-19. Only in-frame clones appear in the TCRdb table, and some are missing; sequencing was by immunoSEQ multiplex PCR. The sample has about 82,000 clones; roughly 78% are singletons. The sequencing input was peripheral blood. The receptors shown here come from a man between 60 and 70 years old with COVID-19, enrolled during active disease.

The chain employs TRBV20-1 and TRBJ1-2; 7 positions agree with TRBD1. Germline V CDR1 and CDR2: DFQATT, SNEGSKA (reference sequence). V was clipped by 3 bases and J by 2 bases; unmatched bases: 6. The CDR3 runs 14 residues. CDR3 region: CSASRSGGNYGYTF. The CDR3 nucleotides read TGCAGTGCTAGTAGGTCAGGGGGGAACTATGGCTACACCTTC.

The rearrangement joins TRBV25-1 to TRBJ2-7; 8 bases map to TRBD1. The ends lost 4 bases at V and 9 bases at J; junction bases unmatched: 14. This CDR3 is 15 amino acids long. The germline V gene has CDR1 MGHDK and CDR2 SYGVNS. The CDR3 is CASSGQLGQGYAQYF. In nucleotides, the CDR3 is TGTGCCAGCAGTGGCCAGCTAGGACAGGGATATGCGCAGTACTTC.

This chain joins TRBV10-3 and TRBJ1-1, with 9 nucleotides matching TRBD1. The V segment lost 2 bases and the J segment 3 bases; nucleotides outside the gene matches: 4. The germline gives CDR1 ENHRY, CDR2 SYGVKD. The CDR3 has 15 amino acids. In DNA, the CDR3 is TGTGCCATCAGTGAGATTGACAGGGGGGACACTGAAGCTTTCTTT. Translated, it gives CAISEIDRGDTEAFF.

V gene TRBV25-1 combines with J gene TRBJ1-3; 8 bases fit TRBD1. The germline V gene encodes CDR1 MGHDK and CDR2 SYGVNS. The CDR3 extends over 14 amino acids. With V trimmed by 7 bases and J by 2 bases, 4 bases remained unmatched. In DNA, the CDR3 is TGTGCCAGCACCTCAGGGGGCGCTGGAAACACCATATATTTT. Amino acids: CASTSGGAGNTIYF. Full variable domain (outside the CDR3, taken from reference TRBV25-1 and TRBJ1-3): EADIYQTPRYLVIGTGKKITLECSQTMGHDKMYWYQQDPGMELHLIHYSYGVNSTEKGDLSSESTVSRIRTEHFPLTLESARPSHTSQYLCASTSGGAGNTIYFGEGSWLTVV.

The rearrangement uses TRBV2 and TRBJ1-1; D perhaps matches TRBD1 (5 bases). V was pared by 2 bases and J by 2 bases, with 9 bases between. From germline, CDR1 is SNHLY and CDR2 FYNNEI. There are 14 residues in the CDR3. The CDR3 is CASSERQGNTEAFF. CDR3 sequence (DNA): TGTGCCAGCAGTGAACGCCAGGGTAACACTGAAGCTTTCTTT.

The chain joins TRBV19 to TRBJ1-2; D not certain. CDR3 length: 12 residues. Germline assignment: CDR1 LNHDA and CDR2 SQIVND (reference sequence). Trimming took off 11 bases at V and 4 bases at J, with 14 bases between the two ends. CDR3 protein: CAGYLVGYGYTF. CDR3 DNA sequence: TGTGCCGGCTACCTAGTCGGCTATGGCTACACCTTC.

This sequence joins TRBV9 and TRBJ1-3; D is perhaps TRBD1 (6 bases). The CDR3 loop spans 17 amino acids. The V and J ends lost 3 bases and 2 bases respectively, with 18 bases between them. Germline CDR1 reads SGDLS; CDR2 reads YYNGEE. CDR3 region: CASSAQADSPPGNTIYF. For the CDR3, the DNA is TGTGCCAGCAGCGCCCAGGCGGACAGTCCTCCTGGAAACACCATATATTTT. Using reference TRBV9 and TRBJ1-3 for the parts outside the CDR3, the full variable domain is DSGVTQTPKHLITATGQRVTLRCSPRSGDLSVYWYQQSLDQGLQFLIQYYNGEERAKGNILERFSAQQFPDLHSELNLSSLELGDSALYFCASSAQADSPPGNTIYFGEGSWLTVV.